These 25 T cell receptor beta chains share one sample of origin, sequenced in a study of OX40 agonist ivuxolimab in advanced cancers. Receptor amplification or capture employed the immunoSEQ multiplex PCR assay. The source is immuneACCESS, and TCRdb retained only in-frame sequences with V and J called. Part of the clones is not carried over; for the studies checked, unresolved V genes explain less than half of this, and the remainder is unexplained. This sample has about 36,000 clones in its table, and around 80% of those were observed once. Approximately 22% of the sample comes from the top ten. The sample here was CD4+ or CD8+ T cells sorted from blood, taken in a trial of the OX40 agonist ivuxolimab. The receptors come from an adult with an advanced solid tumor such as melanoma, head and neck, liver or kidney cancer.

The rearrangement uses TRBV28 and TRBJ2-5; TRBD1 or TRBD2 may be the D gene (5 bases each). The CDR3 loop spans 16 amino acids. Germline values: CDR1 MDHEN, CDR2 SYDVKM. The V gene lost 3 bases and the J gene lost 3 bases, with 17 bases spanning the gap. Here the CDR3 reads CASSFLLEVTEETQYF. The CDR3, as DNA: TGTGCCAGCAGTTTCTTATTGGAGGTGACAGAAGAGACCCAGTACTTC.

V and J are TRBV5-8 and TRBJ2-3; D possibly corresponds to TRBD1 (6 bases). Trimming shortened V by 4 bases and J by 8 bases, and 14 bases separated the two germline ends. This CDR3 has 13 amino acids. CDR1 is SGHTS, CDR2 YDEGEE, per germline. The CDR3 is CASSVQGRGTQYF. Here the CDR3 DNA reads TGTGCCAGCAGCGTCCAGGGGCGCGGTACGCAGTATTTT.

This chain connects TRBV5-6 to TRBJ1-6, with TRBD1 matching over 10 bases. CDR1 is SGHDT and CDR2 is YYEEEE in the germline V gene. This CDR3 is built from 16 residues. V lost 3 bases to trimming and J lost 4 bases; unmatched junction nucleotides: 4. In DNA form, the CDR3 reads TGTGCCAGCAGCTCCCGGGACAGGGGTTATAATTCACCCCTCCACTTT. Translation gives CASSSRDRGYNSPLHF.

The chain recombines TRBV6-5 with TRBJ1-6; D ambiguous. Germline V gives CDR1 MNHEY, CDR2 SVGAGI. V lost 7 bases to trimming and J lost 6 bases, with 10 bases between them. The CDR3 totals 13 residues. The CDR3 protein is CASMKGSNSPLHF. The CDR3 DNA follows: TGTGCCAGCATGAAGGGAAGTAATTCACCCCTCCACTTT.

The CDR3 protein is CASSRYGTVNTGELFF. The CDR3 DNA sequence: TGTGCCAGCAGTAGGTACGGGACGGTGAACACCGGGGAGCTGTTTTTT. The chain uses TRBV28 and TRBJ2-2, with D perhaps being TRBD1 or TRBD2 (5 bases each). Germline CDR1 and CDR2: MDHEN and SYDVKM. Between the trimmed V and J ends, which lost 5 bases and 1 base, there was a span of 14 bases. The CDR3 consists of 16 residues.

The rearrangement uses TRBV5-4 and TRBJ2-2, with 11 bases fitting TRBD2. Germline V lookup: CDR1 SGHNT, CDR2 YYREEE (reference sequence). The J segment lost 4 bases and the V segment lost 4 bases, leaving 6 bases of the junction unmatched. CDR3 length: 16 amino acids. The CDR3 spells CASSPLAGGGTGELFF. The CDR3 DNA reads TGTGCCAGCAGCCCTCTAGCGGGAGGAGGCACCGGGGAGCTGTTTTTT. The entire variable domain, with the rest obtained from reference TRBV5-4 and TRBJ2-2, is as follows: ETGVTQSPTHLIKTRGQQVTLRCSSQSGHNTVSWYQQALGQGPQFIFQYYREEENGRGNFPPRFSGLQFPNYSSELNVNALELDDSALYLCASSPLAGGGTGELFFGEGSRLTVL.

The chain has TRBV5-1 and TRBJ1-1; TRBD1 might be the D (6 bases). Germline values: CDR1 SGHRS, CDR2 YFSETQ. CDR3 length equals 14 residues. Between the trimmed V and J ends, which lost 4 bases and 5 bases, there was a span of 15 bases. The CDR3 DNA follows: TGCGCCAGCAGCCCCGGGGGTCAGGGGACTGAAGCTTTCTTT. It specifies CASSPGGQGTEAFF.

The CDR3 DNA follows: TGTGCCAGCAGCTTATCCGGGAATCAGCCCCAGCATTTT. This encodes CASSLSGNQPQHF. The chain employs TRBV7-9 and TRBJ1-5; no clear D gene. Trimming left V 2 bases short and J 4 bases short, with 6 bases between. CDR1 and CDR2 (germline): SEHNR, FQNEAQ (reference sequence). The CDR3 covers 13 residues. The whole variable domain, remainder taken from reference TRBV7-9 and TRBJ1-5, is DTGVSQNPRHKITKRGQNVTFRCDPISEHNRLYWYRQTLGQGPEFLTYFQNEAQLEKSRLLSDRFSAERPKGSFSTLEIQRTEQGDSAMYLCASSLSGNQPQHFGDGTRLSIL.

The chain employs TRBV7-9 and TRBJ1-4, with D hard to call. This CDR3 region has 14 residues. The germline gives CDR1 SEHNR, CDR2 FQNEAQ (reference sequence). Trimming left V 8 bases short and J 8 bases short, with 18 bases between. CDR3 coding DNA: TGTGCCAGCTCAGCGGGCTTTCGAGGGGAAAAACTGTTTTTT. Its translation: CASSAGFRGEKLFF.

The CDR3 nucleotides are TGTGCCACCAGCAGGGGAGGACAGGGGACCTACGAGCAGTACTTC. Translating it yields CATSRGGQGTYEQYF. This chain connects TRBV15 to TRBJ2-7, with TRBD1 matching over 9 bases. Germline-derived CDR1 and CDR2 are LNHNV and YYDKDF (reference sequence). V dropped 3 bases and J dropped 2; count of bases not matched to a gene: 5. The CDR3 covers 15 residues.

The chain links TRBV7-6 to TRBJ2-6, with TRBD2 as a possible D gene (5 bases). V lost 6 bases and J lost 3, with 9 bases in between. The CDR3 consists of 14 residues. Per germline, CDR1 SGHVS and CDR2 FNYEAQ. CDR3 sequence: CASSSGDGANVLTF. CDR3 sequence (DNA): TGTGCCAGCAGTTCCGGGGATGGGGCCAACGTCCTGACTTTC.

The V gene is TRBV7-2, the J gene TRBJ1-6; TRBD1 aligns across 10 bases. Germline trimming cut 1 base from V and 2 bases from J; bases unmatched to any gene: 5. This CDR3 has 18 residues. Germline CDR1 and CDR2: SGHTA and FQGNSA. This CDR3 is CASSLGDRGLTYNSPLHF. Here the CDR3 DNA reads TGTGCCAGCAGCTTAGGGGACAGGGGTCTCACCTATAATTCACCCCTCCACTTT.

The chain employs TRBV19 and TRBJ2-7, with D perhaps matching TRBD1 (6 bases). The germline V gene has CDR1 LNHDA and CDR2 SQIVND (reference sequence). The CDR3 consists of 14 residues. Trimming shortened V by 4 bases and J by 5 bases, and 15 bases separated the two germline ends. The CDR3: CASSTPQGWNEQYF. The CDR3 coding sequence is TGTGCCAGTAGTACCCCGCAGGGGTGGAACGAGCAGTACTTC.

The chain recombines TRBV5-1 with TRBJ2-5; D not resolved. The V gene lost 3 bases and the J gene lost 2 bases, with 8 bases spanning the gap. The CDR3 has 13 amino acids. The germline V gene encodes CDR1 SGHRS and CDR2 YFSETQ. In DNA, the CDR3 is TGCGCCAGCAGCTCCCTCGATCAAGAGACCCAGTACTTC. Translation: CASSSLDQETQYF.

The chain uses TRBV7-3 and TRBJ2-2, with a tentative D call TRBD2 (6 bases). Germline V CDR1 and CDR2: SGHTA, FQGTGA. CDR3 size: 16 residues. V gave up 3 bases and J gave up 8 bases, with 19 bases separating them. The CDR3 nucleotides read TGTGCCAGCAGCTTGAATGGTAGACGGGAGAGGGGGGAGCTGTTTTTT. Its protein product is CASSLNGRRERGELFF.

The genes are TRBV5-1 and TRBJ2-5, with 8 positions matching TRBD1. The length of the CDR3 is 13 residues. CDR1 SGHRS and CDR2 YFSETQ come from the germline V gene. The V segment lost 3 bases and the J segment 3 bases; nucleotides outside the gene matches: 1. CDR3 coding DNA: TGCGCCAGCAGCTCACAGGGGGAAGAGACCCAGTACTTC. Its protein is CASSSQGEETQYF.

The rearrangement joins TRBV28 to TRBJ2-2, with D possibly matching TRBD2 (6 bases). V shed 5 bases and J shed 0 bases, with 16 bases lying between them. CDR3 length: 17 residues. Germline V gene lookup returns CDR1 MDHEN and CDR2 SYDVKM. The chain's CDR3 is CASSPHFWGANTGELFF. CDR3 bases: TGTGCCAGCAGTCCTCACTTTTGGGGGGCGAACACCGGGGAGCTGTTTTTT. Combining the CDR3 with reference TRBV28 and TRBJ2-2 gives the whole variable domain DVKVTQSSRYLVKRTGEKVFLECVQDMDHENMFWYRQDPGLGLRLIYFSYDVKMKEKGDIPEGYSVSREKKERFSLILESASTNQTSMYLCASSPHFWGANTGELFFGEGSRLTVL.

This chain links TRBV27 with TRBJ1-5, with D perhaps matching TRBD1 (5 bases). The germline CDR1 and CDR2 sequences are MNHEY and SMNVEV (reference sequence). The germline V and J ends were trimmed by 4 bases and 7 bases, with 11 bases remaining between them. This CDR3 has 13 amino acids. The CDR3 is CASSSRAGQPQHF. CDR3 bases: TGTGCCAGCAGTTCCAGGGCGGGACAGCCCCAGCATTTT.

This rearrangement joins TRBV19 to TRBJ1-2, with TRBD1 matching 7 bases. Germline-derived CDR1 and CDR2 are LNHDA and SQIVND (reference sequence). There are 15 residues in the CDR3. The ends lost 5 bases at V and 0 bases at J; junction bases unmatched: 6. This CDR3 is CASSDAGGTNYGYTF. CDR3 DNA: TGTGCCAGTAGTGACGCAGGGGGGACTAACTATGGCTACACCTTC.

The J gene is TRBJ2-1, the V gene TRBV2, with D unresolved. V lost 6 bases, J lost 8 bases, and 20 bases lay in between. The germline V gene encodes CDR1 SNHLY and CDR2 FYNNEI. This CDR3 has 15 amino acids. The CDR3 DNA follows: TGTGCCAGCAGCGCCGGGTCGATAACTCCCGATGAGCAGTTCTTC. This sequence encodes CASSAGSITPDEQFF.

The chain carries TRBV28 and TRBJ1-2; no definite D call. Germline V gene data show CDR1 as MDHEN and CDR2 as SYDVKM. The V end was cut by 6 bases, the J end by 0 bases, with 11 bases between. This CDR3 region has 14 residues. CDR3 sequence: CASRERVANYGYTF. CDR3 DNA sequence: TGTGCCAGCAGGGAACGGGTAGCTAACTATGGCTACACCTTC.

This chain connects TRBV27 to TRBJ2-5; 7 nucleotides line up with TRBD1. The germline V gene encodes CDR1 MNHEY and CDR2 SMNVEV (reference sequence). The CDR3 consists of 18 residues. J gave up 4 bases and V 4 bases, and 18 bases lay outside the gene matches. Here the CDR3 reads CASSSVRGRAGGRETQYF. The DNA for the CDR3 is TGTGCCAGCAGTTCCGTCCGCGGAAGGGCAGGGGGACGAGAGACCCAGTACTTC.

CDR3 sequence (DNA): TGTGCCAGCAGCAAGGGGTGGGTTGACGGCCAGCCCCAGCATTTT. This codes for CASSKGWVDGQPQHF. This chain uses TRBV7-2 with TRBJ1-5; maybe TRBD1 (5 bases). Germline loops: CDR1 SGHTA, CDR2 FQGNSA. The V gene lost 5 bases and the J gene lost 7 bases, with 18 bases spanning the gap. CDR3 length: 15 amino acids. Supplemented by reference TRBV7-2 and TRBJ1-5, the full variable domain reads GAGVSQSPSNKVTEKGKDVELRCDPISGHTALYWYRQSLGQGLEFLIYFQGNSAPDKSGLPSDRFSAERTGGSVSTLTIQRTQQEDSAVYLCASSKGWVDGQPQHFGDGTRLSIL.

This clone was recorded once. The chain employs TRBV6-6 and TRBJ2-4; 9 nucleotides agree with TRBD1. The CDR3 totals 16 residues. Germline CDR1 reads MNHNY; CDR2 reads SVGAGI (reference sequence). V lost 6 bases and J lost 1; bases outside the gene matches: 7. CDR3 in amino acids: CASRPEQGAAKNIQYF. The CDR3 nucleotides read TGTGCCAGCAGACCCGAACAGGGGGCTGCCAAAAACATTCAGTACTTC.

The chain links TRBV28 to TRBJ1-2; 9 positions match TRBD1. Germline V gene data show CDR1 as MDHEN and CDR2 as SYDVKM. Losses at the gene ends were 10 bases for V and 3 bases for J; bases not matched to a gene: 9. The CDR3 has 14 residues. The CDR3 is CAISGQGPYYGYTF. The CDR3 bases are TGTGCCATCTCGGGACAGGGACCGTACTATGGCTACACCTTC.